The source of this T cell receptor beta chain is a study of T cells in Graves' hyperthyroidism and ophthalmopathy. There were TCR beta CDR3 regions amplified from RNA transcripts. HTBI primers were used for first-round RT-PCR of the TCR CDR3. TCRdb reprocessed the multiplex PCR reads with MiXCR, giving one entry per CDR3 protein. The sample includes more than 150,000 distinct CDR3 sequences, approximately 15% of them seen just once. Patients aged 18 to 65 had newly diagnosed hyperthyroidism of under 2 months' duration. Clinical symptoms, serum thyroxine, TRAb, thyroid ultrasound and orbital computed tomography informed diagnoses. Study-level points and caveats: Blood also contained most expanded thyroid clonotypes above 0.001.

This clonotype has at least ten counts. Its antigen is currently unknown. With 4 bases removed from V and 7 bases from J, the gap between germline ends came to 11 bases. Germline loops: CDR1 SEHNR, CDR2 FQNEAQ (reference sequence). This CDR3 is built from 13 residues. Source material: blood. The V gene is TRBV7-9, the J gene TRBJ1-5, with D unclear. The source of this sequence is a woman in her forties or fifties with Graves' hyperthyroidism. This CDR3 is CASSSARAQPQHF. DNA for the CDR3: TGTGCCAGCAGCTCAGCTAGGGCGCAGCCCCAGCATTTT.